Listed below are T cell receptor beta chains from one sample, sequenced in a study of blood T cell repertoires in COVID-19. Profiled with immunoSEQ multiplex PCR; TCRdb holds only in-frame clones, not every one. The sample holds fewer than 700,000 clones; roughly nine tenths are singletons and the top ten take less than 9%. Specimen: peripheral blood. These TCRs come from a woman between 45 and 60 years old with COVID-19, enrolled during active disease. The CDR3 runs from the conserved cysteine through the conserved F or W. D genes are given only for firm matches. The size field is filled for only some rows; it gives once, few, many or a size class.

clone size: -; D gene: -; V gene: TRBV15; J gene: TRBJ1-4; CDR3 protein: CATSRERGRIEKLFF; CDR3 DNA: TGTGCCACCAGCAGAGAACGAGGGAGGATTGAAAAACTGTTTTTT
clone size: -; D gene: -; V gene: TRBV14; J gene: TRBJ1-4; CDR3 protein: CASSQDPPFLLFPVFF; CDR3 DNA: TGTGCCAGCAGCCAAGATCCACCGTTCTTACTATTCCCAGTGTTTTTT
clone size: -; D gene: -; V gene: TRBV7-3; J gene: TRBJ2-7; CDR3 protein: CASSLIWGPVSEQYF; CDR3 DNA: TGTGCCAGCAGCTTAATTTGGGGGCCTGTAAGCGAGCAGTACTTC
clone size: -; D gene: -; V gene: TRBV2; J gene: TRBJ2-3; CDR3 protein: CASGATPAGGDAWGTQYF; CDR3 DNA: TGTGCCAGCGGGGCGACCCCAGCGGGCGGGGACGCCTGGGGGACGCAGTATTTT
clone size: -; D gene: TRBD1; V gene: TRBV5-4; J gene: TRBJ1-1; CDR3 protein: CASSPGTAGTEAFF; CDR3 DNA: TGTGCCAGCAGCCCCGGGACAGCGGGCACTGAAGCTTTCTTT
clone size: once; D gene: TRBD1; V gene: TRBV30; J gene: TRBJ1-1; CDR3 protein: CAWTLGTGRTEAFF; CDR3 DNA: TGTGCCTGGACCTTAGGGACAGGGAGGACTGAAGCTTTCTTT
clone size: -; D gene: -; V gene: TRBV5-8; J gene: TRBJ1-6; CDR3 protein: CASSGRQNSPLHF; CDR3 DNA: TGTGCCAGCAGCGGAAGACAGAATTCACCCCTCCACTTT
clone size: few; D gene: -; V gene: TRBV5-1; J gene: TRBJ1-5; CDR3 protein: CASIGRVGNSNQPQHF; CDR3 DNA: TGCGCCAGTATAGGAAGGGTCGGGAATAGCAATCAGCCCCAGCATTTT
clone size: -; D gene: -; V gene: TRBV7-9; J gene: TRBJ1-2; CDR3 protein: CASSLGRGDGYTF; CDR3 DNA: TGTGCCAGCAGCTTAGGCAGGGGTGATGGCTACACCTTC
clone size: -; D gene: -; V gene: TRBV3-1/TRBV3-2; J gene: TRBJ1-2; CDR3 protein: CASSPDRDSYGYTF; CDR3 DNA: TGTGCCAGCAGCCCCGATCGAGATTCCTATGGCTACACCTTC
clone size: -; D gene: TRBD1; V gene: TRBV5-1; J gene: TRBJ2-7; CDR3 protein: CASSPSQGARFEQYF; CDR3 DNA: TGCGCCAGCAGCCCCTCACAGGGGGCCCGTTTCGAGCAGTACTTC
clone size: few; D gene: TRBD1; V gene: TRBV6-2/TRBV6-3; J gene: TRBJ1-5; CDR3 protein: CASSLRPGTALYSNQPQHF; CDR3 DNA: TGTGCCAGCAGTCTCCGTCCCGGGACAGCCCTTTATAGCAATCAGCCCCAGCATTTT
clone size: -; D gene: TRBD1; V gene: TRBV3-1/TRBV3-2; J gene: TRBJ2-1; CDR3 protein: CASSRGTGTGSDEQFF; CDR3 DNA: TGTGCCAGCAGCCGGGGAACTGGGACAGGGAGCGATGAGCAGTTCTTC
clone size: -; D gene: -; V gene: TRBV10-3; J gene: TRBJ1-1; CDR3 protein: CAISDSLNTEAFF; CDR3 DNA: TGTGCCATCAGCGACAGCTTGAACACTGAAGCTTTCTTT
clone size: -; D gene: TRBD1; V gene: TRBV18; J gene: TRBJ2-7; CDR3 protein: CASSPNPTGTASYEQYF; CDR3 DNA: TGTGCCAGCTCACCTAACCCGACCGGGACAGCTTCCTACGAGCAGTACTTC
clone size: -; D gene: TRBD1; V gene: TRBV6-5; J gene: TRBJ2-2; CDR3 protein: CASSHSQGDTGELFF; CDR3 DNA: TGTGCCAGCAGTCACTCACAGGGGGACACCGGGGAGCTGTTTTTT
clone size: -; D gene: TRBD1; V gene: TRBV19; J gene: TRBJ2-7; CDR3 protein: CASSTTGGYEQYF; CDR3 DNA: TGTGCCAGTAGCACCACAGGGGGCTACGAGCAGTACTTC
clone size: few; D gene: -; V gene: TRBV12-3/TRBV12-4; J gene: TRBJ1-2; CDR3 protein: CASSFQGSDGYTF; CDR3 DNA: TGTGCCAGCAGTTTCCAGGGATCGGATGGCTACACCTTC
clone size: -; D gene: -; V gene: TRBV29-1; J gene: TRBJ2-1; CDR3 protein: CSVGRLLSYNEQFF; CDR3 DNA: TGCAGCGTTGGAAGACTCTTGTCCTACAATGAGCAGTTCTTC
clone size: -; D gene: -; V gene: TRBV11-2; J gene: TRBJ2-7; CDR3 protein: CASSLDRGSYEQYF; CDR3 DNA: TGTGCCAGCAGCTTAGATCGAGGCAGCTACGAGCAGTACTTC
clone size: -; D gene: TRBD2; V gene: TRBV5-1; J gene: TRBJ2-7; CDR3 protein: CASSLEASGGNEQYF; CDR3 DNA: TGCGCCAGCAGCTTGGAGGCTAGCGGGGGGAACGAGCAGTACTTC
clone size: -; D gene: TRBD1; V gene: TRBV3-1/TRBV3-2; J gene: TRBJ1-5; CDR3 protein: CASSQAGTGVIQPQHF; CDR3 DNA: TGTGCCAGCAGCCAGGCCGGGACAGGGGTCATTCAGCCCCAGCATTTT
clone size: -; D gene: -; V gene: TRBV30; J gene: TRBJ1-6; CDR3 protein: CAWRRIQGFSNSPLHF; CDR3 DNA: TGTGCCTGGAGGAGAATTCAGGGCTTCAGTAATTCACCCCTCCACTTT
clone size: -; D gene: -; V gene: TRBV25-1; J gene: TRBJ1-2; CDR3 protein: CASSVGSHYGYTF; CDR3 DNA: TGTGCCAGCAGTGTTGGCAGTCACTATGGCTACACCTTC
clone size: -; D gene: -; V gene: TRBV5-1; J gene: TRBJ1-3; CDR3 protein: CASTERPQGTSGNTIYF; CDR3 DNA: TGCGCCAGCACCGAACGGCCTCAGGGTACCTCTGGAAACACCATATATTTT
clone size: -; D gene: TRBD1; V gene: TRBV27; J gene: TRBJ2-7; CDR3 protein: CASSRVFETGASYEQYF; CDR3 DNA: TGTGCCAGCAGTAGGGTTTTTGAGACAGGGGCCTCCTACGAGCAGTACTTC
clone size: -; D gene: TRBD1; V gene: TRBV24-1; J gene: TRBJ2-1; CDR3 protein: CATSGTGGRDEQFF; CDR3 DNA: TGTGCCACCAGTGGGACAGGGGGCAGGGATGAGCAGTTCTTC
clone size: -; D gene: TRBD1; V gene: TRBV18; J gene: TRBJ1-5; CDR3 protein: CASSPEGQELHQPQHF; CDR3 DNA: TGTGCCAGCTCACCCGAAGGACAGGAATTACATCAGCCCCAGCATTTT
clone size: -; D gene: -; V gene: TRBV3-1/TRBV3-2; J gene: TRBJ2-3; CDR3 protein: CASSQRTDTQYF; CDR3 DNA: TGTGCCAGCAGCCAACGGACAGATACGCAGTATTTT
clone size: -; D gene: -; V gene: TRBV6-5; J gene: TRBJ2-7; CDR3 protein: CASSLGGTAPYEQYF; CDR3 DNA: TGTGCCAGCAGTTTAGGGGGGACAGCCCCCTACGAGCAGTACTTC
clone size: -; D gene: -; V gene: TRBV5-1; J gene: TRBJ1-1; CDR3 protein: CASSLAGANTEAFF; CDR3 DNA: TGCGCCAGCAGCTTGGCAGGGGCCAACACTGAAGCTTTCTTT
clone size: -; D gene: -; V gene: TRBV6-4; J gene: TRBJ2-3; CDR3 protein: CASSETLATDTQYF; CDR3 DNA: TGTGCCAGCAGTGAAACCTTAGCCACAGATACGCAGTATTTT
clone size: -; D gene: -; V gene: TRBV5-1; J gene: TRBJ1-3; CDR3 protein: CASSLDQGAGNTIYF; CDR3 DNA: TGCGCCAGCAGCTTGGACCAGGGTGCTGGAAACACCATATATTTT
clone size: -; D gene: TRBD1; V gene: TRBV6-4; J gene: TRBJ2-3; CDR3 protein: CASSENRGTDTQYF; CDR3 DNA: TGTGCCAGCAGTGAAAACAGGGGGACGGATACGCAGTATTTT
clone size: -; D gene: TRBD2; V gene: TRBV12-3/TRBV12-4; J gene: TRBJ2-1; CDR3 protein: CASTRTSGGDQFF; CDR3 DNA: TGTGCCAGCACCCGGACTAGCGGGGGGGACCAGTTCTTC
clone size: -; D gene: -; V gene: TRBV10-3; J gene: TRBJ1-1; CDR3 protein: CAIRAPIGNTEAFF; CDR3 DNA: TGTGCCATCCGAGCTCCAATTGGTAACACTGAAGCTTTCTTT
clone size: -; D gene: TRBD1; V gene: TRBV29-1; J gene: TRBJ1-2; CDR3 protein: CSVTGGADYGYTF; CDR3 DNA: TGCAGCGTGACAGGGGGCGCGGACTATGGCTACACCTTC
clone size: -; D gene: -; V gene: TRBV27; J gene: TRBJ2-2; CDR3 protein: CASSFLPRVGELFF; CDR3 DNA: TGTGCCAGCAGTTTTCTGCCTCGGGTCGGGGAGCTGTTTTTT
clone size: -; D gene: -; V gene: TRBV20-1; J gene: TRBJ1-6; CDR3 protein: CSASYARDNSPLHF; CDR3 DNA: TGCAGTGCTAGTTATGCCAGGGATAATTCACCCCTCCACTTT
clone size: -; D gene: TRBD1; V gene: TRBV6-5; J gene: TRBJ1-1; CDR3 protein: CASSYGPTGDTEAFF; CDR3 DNA: TGTGCCAGCAGTTACGGACCGACAGGGGACACTGAAGCTTTCTTT
clone size: few; D gene: -; V gene: TRBV7-9; J gene: TRBJ2-4; CDR3 protein: CASSPLLAKNIQYF; CDR3 DNA: TGTGCCAGCAGCCCGCTACTAGCCAAAAACATTCAGTACTTC
clone size: -; D gene: TRBD1; V gene: TRBV5-1; J gene: TRBJ1-2; CDR3 protein: CASSLEGRGLDGYTF; CDR3 DNA: TGCGCCAGCAGCTTGGAGGGCAGGGGGCTGGATGGCTACACCTTC
clone size: -; D gene: -; V gene: TRBV2; J gene: TRBJ1-3; CDR3 protein: CASTVSGNTIYF; CDR3 DNA: TGTGCCAGCACGGTTTCTGGAAACACCATATATTTT
clone size: -; D gene: -; V gene: TRBV12-3/TRBV12-4; J gene: TRBJ1-1; CDR3 protein: CASSFREGTEAFF; CDR3 DNA: TGTGCCAGCAGTTTCAGGGAAGGGACTGAAGCTTTCTTT
clone size: few; D gene: -; V gene: TRBV27; J gene: TRBJ1-2; CDR3 protein: CASSFRPQVANYGYTF; CDR3 DNA: TGTGCCAGCAGTTTCAGACCGCAGGTAGCTAACTATGGCTACACCTTC
clone size: -; D gene: TRBD1; V gene: TRBV6-5; J gene: TRBJ2-5; CDR3 protein: CASSAGQVETQYF; CDR3 DNA: TGTGCCAGCAGCGCGGGACAGGTGGAGACCCAGTACTTC
clone size: -; D gene: TRBD1; V gene: TRBV4-1; J gene: TRBJ2-7; CDR3 protein: CASSHRRQGASYEQYF; CDR3 DNA: TGCGCCAGCAGCCACCGACGACAGGGGGCATCCTACGAGCAGTACTTC
clone size: -; D gene: TRBD2; V gene: TRBV4-1; J gene: TRBJ2-1; CDR3 protein: CASSQGLAGGGEQFF; CDR3 DNA: TGCGCCAGCAGCCAAGGACTAGCGGGGGGAGGTGAGCAGTTCTTC
clone size: -; D gene: -; V gene: TRBV6-5; J gene: TRBJ2-1; CDR3 protein: CASSSTFSYNEQFF; CDR3 DNA: TGTGCCAGCAGTTCGACATTCTCCTACAATGAGCAGTTCTTC